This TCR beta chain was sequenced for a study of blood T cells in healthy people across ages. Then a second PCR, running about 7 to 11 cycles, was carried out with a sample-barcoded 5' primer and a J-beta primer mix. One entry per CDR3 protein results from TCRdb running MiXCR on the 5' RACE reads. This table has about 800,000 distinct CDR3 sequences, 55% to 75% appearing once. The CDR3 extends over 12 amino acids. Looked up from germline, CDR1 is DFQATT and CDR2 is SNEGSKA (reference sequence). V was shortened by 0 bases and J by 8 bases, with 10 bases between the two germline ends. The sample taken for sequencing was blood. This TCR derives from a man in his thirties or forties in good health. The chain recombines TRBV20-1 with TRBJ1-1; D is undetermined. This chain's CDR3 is CSARDLREEAFF. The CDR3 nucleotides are TGCAGTGCTAGAGACCTCCGCGAAGAAGCTTTCTTT.